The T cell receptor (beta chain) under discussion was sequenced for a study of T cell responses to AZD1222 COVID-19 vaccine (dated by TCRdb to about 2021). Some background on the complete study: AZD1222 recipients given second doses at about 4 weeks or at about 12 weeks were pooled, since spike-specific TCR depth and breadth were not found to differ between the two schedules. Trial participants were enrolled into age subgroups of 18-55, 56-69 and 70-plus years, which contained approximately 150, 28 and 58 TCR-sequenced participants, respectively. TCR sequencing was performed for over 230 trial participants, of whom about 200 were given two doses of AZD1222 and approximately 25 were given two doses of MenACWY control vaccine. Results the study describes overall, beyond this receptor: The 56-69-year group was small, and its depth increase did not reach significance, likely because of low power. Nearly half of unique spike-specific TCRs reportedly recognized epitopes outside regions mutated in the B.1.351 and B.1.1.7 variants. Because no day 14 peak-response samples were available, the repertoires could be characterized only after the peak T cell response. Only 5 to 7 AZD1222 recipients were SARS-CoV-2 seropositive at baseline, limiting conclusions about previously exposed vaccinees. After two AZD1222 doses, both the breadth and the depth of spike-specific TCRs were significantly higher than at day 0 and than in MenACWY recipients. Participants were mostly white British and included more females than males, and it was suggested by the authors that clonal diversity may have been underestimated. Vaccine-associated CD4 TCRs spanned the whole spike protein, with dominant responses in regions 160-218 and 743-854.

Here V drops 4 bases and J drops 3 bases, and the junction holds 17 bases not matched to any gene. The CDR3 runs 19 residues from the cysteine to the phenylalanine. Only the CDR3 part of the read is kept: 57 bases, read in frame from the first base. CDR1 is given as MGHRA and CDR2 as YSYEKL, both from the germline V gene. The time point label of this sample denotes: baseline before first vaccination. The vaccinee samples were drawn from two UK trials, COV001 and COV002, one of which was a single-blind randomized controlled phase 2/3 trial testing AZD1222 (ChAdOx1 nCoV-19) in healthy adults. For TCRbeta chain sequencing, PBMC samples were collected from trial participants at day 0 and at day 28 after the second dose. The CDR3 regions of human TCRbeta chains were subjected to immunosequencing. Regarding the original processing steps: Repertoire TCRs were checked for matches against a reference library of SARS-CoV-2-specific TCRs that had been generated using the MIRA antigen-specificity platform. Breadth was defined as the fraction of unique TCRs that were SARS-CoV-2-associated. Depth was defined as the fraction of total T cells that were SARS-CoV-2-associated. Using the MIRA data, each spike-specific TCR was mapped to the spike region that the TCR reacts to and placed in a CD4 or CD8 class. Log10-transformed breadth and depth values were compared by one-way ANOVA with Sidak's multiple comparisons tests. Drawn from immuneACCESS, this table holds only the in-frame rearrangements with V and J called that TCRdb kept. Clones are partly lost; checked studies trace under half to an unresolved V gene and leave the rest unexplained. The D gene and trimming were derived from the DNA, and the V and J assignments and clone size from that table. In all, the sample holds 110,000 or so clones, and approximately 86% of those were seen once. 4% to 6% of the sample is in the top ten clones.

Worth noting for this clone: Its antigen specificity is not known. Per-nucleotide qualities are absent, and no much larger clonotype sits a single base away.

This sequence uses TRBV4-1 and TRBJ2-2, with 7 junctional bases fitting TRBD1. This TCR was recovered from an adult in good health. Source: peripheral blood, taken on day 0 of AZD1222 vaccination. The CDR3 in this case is CASSPRGLVGEKDTGELFF. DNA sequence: TGCGCCAGCAGCCCAAGGGGGCTTGTTGGGGAGAAGGACACCGGGGAGCTGTTTTTT.